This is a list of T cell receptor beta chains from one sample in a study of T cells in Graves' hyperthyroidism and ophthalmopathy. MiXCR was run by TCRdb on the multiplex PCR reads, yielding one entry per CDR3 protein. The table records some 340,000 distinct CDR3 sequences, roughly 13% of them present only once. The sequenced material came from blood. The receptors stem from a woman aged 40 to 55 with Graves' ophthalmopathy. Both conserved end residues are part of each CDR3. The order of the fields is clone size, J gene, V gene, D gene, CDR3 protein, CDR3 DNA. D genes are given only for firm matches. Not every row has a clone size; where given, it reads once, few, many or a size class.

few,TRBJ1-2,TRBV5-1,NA,CASSSSGIGNYGYTF,TGCGCCAGCAGCTCCTCAGGGATTGGAAACTATGGCTACACCTTC
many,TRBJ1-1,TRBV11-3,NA,CASSLRPGSWMNTEAFF,TGTGCCAGCAGCCTAAGACCAGGGTCTTGGATGAACACTGAAGCTTTCTTT
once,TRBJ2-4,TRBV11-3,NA,CTSSLFAGVAAKDIQYF,TGTACCAGCAGCTTATTTGCTGGTGTAGCGGCCAAAGACATTCAGTACTTC
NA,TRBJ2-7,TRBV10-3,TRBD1,CAIGDRDSYEQYF,TGTGCCATAGGGGACAGGGACTCCTACGAGCAGTACTTC
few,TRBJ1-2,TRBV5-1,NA,CASSLVSQGGNDGYTF,TGCGCCAGCAGCTTGGTATCTCAGGGCGGGAATGATGGCTACACCTTC
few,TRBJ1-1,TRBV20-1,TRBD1,CSASDRGFDTEAFF,TGCAGTGCTAGCGACAGGGGATTCGACACTGAAGCTTTCTTT
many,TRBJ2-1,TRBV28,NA,CASSLLGGQQNNEQFF,TGTGCCAGCAGTTTACTCGGTGGACAGCAAAACAATGAGCAGTTCTTC
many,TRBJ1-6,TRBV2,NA,CASSRRTYNSPLHF,TGTGCCAGCAGTAGACGGACGTATAATTCACCCCTCCACTTT
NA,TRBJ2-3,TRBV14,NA,CASSQLTDFTDTQYF,TGTGCCAGCAGCCAGCTGACAGATTTCACAGATACGCAGTATTTT
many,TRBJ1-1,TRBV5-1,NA,CASSGQSRVEAFF,TGCGCCAGCAGCGGTCAGAGCAGAGTTGAAGCTTTCTTT
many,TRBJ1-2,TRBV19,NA,CASSTTGKYGYTF,TGTGCCAGTAGTACCACAGGGAAGTATGGCTACACCTTC
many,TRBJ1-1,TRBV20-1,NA,CSVRWTARNTEAFF,TGCAGTGTCAGGTGGACAGCCAGGAACACTGAAGCTTTCTTT
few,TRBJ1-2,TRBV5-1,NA,CASSLDVRNYGYTF,TGCGCCAGCAGCTTGGATGTCAGGAACTATGGCTACACCTTC
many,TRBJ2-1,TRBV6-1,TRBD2,CASSPPGLAMGEQFF,TGTGCCAGCAGTCCCCCGGGACTAGCTATGGGTGAGCAGTTCTTC
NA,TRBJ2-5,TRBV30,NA,CAWSDGAVWTQYF,TGTGCCTGGAGTGACGGAGCGGTGTGGACCCAGTACTTC
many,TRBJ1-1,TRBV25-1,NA,CASQSGLNTEAFF,TGTGCCAGCCAGTCGGGGTTGAACACTGAAGCTTTCTTT
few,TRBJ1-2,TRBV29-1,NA,CSVRTGSGSYTF,TGCAGCGTCAGGACTGGCTCGGGTAGCTACACCTTC
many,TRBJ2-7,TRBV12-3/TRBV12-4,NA,CASSLRFYEQYF,TGTGCCAGCAGTTTGAGGTTCTACGAGCAGTACTTC
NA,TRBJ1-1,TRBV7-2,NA,CASRPAGGATEAFF,TGTGCCAGCAGGCCAGCGGGGGGGGCCACTGAAGCTTTCTTT
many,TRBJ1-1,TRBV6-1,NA,CAAGGRGYGAEAFF,TGTGCAGCGGGGGGGCGAGGATATGGCGCTGAAGCTTTCTTT
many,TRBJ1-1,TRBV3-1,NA,CASSRYTGDKAFF,TGTGCCAGCAGCCGATACACGGGGGATAAAGCTTTCTTT
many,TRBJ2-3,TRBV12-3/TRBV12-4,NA,CASSLSSATDTQYF,TGTGCCAGCAGTTTAAGCTCCGCCACAGATACGCAGTATTTT
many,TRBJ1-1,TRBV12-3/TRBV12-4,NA,CASRRREANTEAFF,TGTGCCAGCAGACGCCGCGAAGCGAACACTGAAGCTTTCTTT
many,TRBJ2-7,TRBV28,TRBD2,CASETGGSIYEQYF,TGTGCCAGCGAAACGGGAGGGAGTATCTACGAGCAGTACTTC
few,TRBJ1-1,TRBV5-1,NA,CASSLSGVNTEAFF,TGCGCCAGCAGCTTGTCTGGTGTGAACACTGAAGCTTTCTTT
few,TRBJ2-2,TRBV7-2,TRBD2,CAKAGGPGTGELFF,TGTGCCAAGGCGGGAGGGCCGGGCACCGGGGAGCTGTTTTTT
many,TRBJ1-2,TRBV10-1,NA,CASSETGSYGYTF,TGCGCCAGCAGTGAGACAGGATCCTATGGCTACACCTTC
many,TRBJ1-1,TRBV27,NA,CASQRTPMNTEAFF,TGTGCCAGTCAAAGGACACCCATGAACACTGAAGCTTTCTTT
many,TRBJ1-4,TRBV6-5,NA,CASSFRRPTNEKLFF,TGTGCCAGCAGTTTTAGACGGCCAACTAATGAAAAACTGTTTTTT
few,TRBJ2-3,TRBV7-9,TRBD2,CASSSRTSGGIADTQYF,TGTGCCAGCAGCTCTCGAACTAGCGGGGGGATAGCAGATACGCAGTATTTT
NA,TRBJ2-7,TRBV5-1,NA,CASSLSPASYEQYF,TGCGCCAGCAGCTTGTCCCCAGCGTCCTACGAGCAGTACTTC
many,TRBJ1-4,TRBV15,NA,CATSSLRNRPNEKLFF,TGTGCCACCAGCAGCCTCAGGAACAGACCCAATGAAAAACTGTTTTTT
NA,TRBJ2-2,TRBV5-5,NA,CASSLRGAHTGELFF,TGTGCCAGCAGCTTGAGGGGGGCACACACCGGGGAGCTGTTTTTT
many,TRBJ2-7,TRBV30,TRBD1,CALTRGQGIYEQYF,TGTGCCTTGACCCGGGGACAGGGGATCTACGAGCAGTACTTC
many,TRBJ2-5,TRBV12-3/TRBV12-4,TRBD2,CASSRDSGRAETQYF,TGTGCCAGCAGTAGGGATAGCGGGAGGGCGGAGACCCAGTACTTC
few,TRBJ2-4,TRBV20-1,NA,CSVGEWGNIQYF,TGCAGTGTTGGAGAGTGGGGAAACATTCAGTACTTC
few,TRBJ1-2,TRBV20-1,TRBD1,CSARDGTGGNYGYTF,TGCAGTGCCAGGGACGGGACAGGGGGAAACTATGGCTACACCTTC
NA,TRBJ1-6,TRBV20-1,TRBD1,CSAGGQRNSPLHF,TGCAGTGCTGGGGGACAGAGAAATTCACCCCTCCACTTT
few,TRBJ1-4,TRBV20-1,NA,CSARVPGFEKLFF,TGCAGTGCTAGAGTCCCCGGATTCGAAAAACTGTTTTTT
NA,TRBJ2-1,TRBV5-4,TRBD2,CASSPKGLAGNNEQFF,TGTGCCAGCAGCCCTAAGGGACTAGCGGGGAACAATGAGCAGTTCTTC
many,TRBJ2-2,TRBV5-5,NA,CASSSGSWGTGELFF,TGTGCCAGCAGCTCAGGCTCTTGGGGGACCGGGGAGCTGTTTTTT
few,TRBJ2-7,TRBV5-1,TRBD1,CASSLGGTGPYEQYF,TGCGCCAGCAGCTTGGGCGGGACAGGGCCCTACGAGCAGTACTTC
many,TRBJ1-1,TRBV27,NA,CASSFWGGNTEAFF,TGTGCCAGCAGTTTTTGGGGGGGGAACACTGAAGCTTTCTTT
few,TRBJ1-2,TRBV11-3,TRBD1,CASSLRDRGVETNYGYTF,TGTGCCAGCAGCCTCCGGGACAGGGGAGTTGAGACTAACTATGGCTACACCTTC
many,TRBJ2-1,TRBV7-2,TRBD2,CASSFPTGGADEQFF,TGTGCCAGCAGCTTCCCAACGGGAGGGGCCGATGAGCAGTTCTTC
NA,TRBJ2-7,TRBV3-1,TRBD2,CASSQDLVVGTSGISSYEQYF,TGTGCCAGCAGCCAAGATCTAGTTGTCGGGACTAGCGGGATCTCCTCCTACGAGCAGTACTTC
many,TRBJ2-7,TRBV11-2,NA,CASSLVRGYEQYF,TGTGCCAGCAGCTTAGTGCGGGGATACGAGCAGTACTTC
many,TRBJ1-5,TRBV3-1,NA,CASSQGGRGRDQPQHF,TGTGCCAGCAGCCAAGGGGGACGTGGGCGCGATCAGCCCCAGCATTTT
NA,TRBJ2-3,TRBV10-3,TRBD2,CAIRLAGGTDTQYF,TGTGCCATCCGACTAGCGGGAGGTACAGATACGCAGTATTTT
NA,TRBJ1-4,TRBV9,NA,CASSVSPGQANEKLFF,TGTGCCAGCAGCGTAAGCCCTGGACAAGCTAATGAAAAACTGTTTTTT